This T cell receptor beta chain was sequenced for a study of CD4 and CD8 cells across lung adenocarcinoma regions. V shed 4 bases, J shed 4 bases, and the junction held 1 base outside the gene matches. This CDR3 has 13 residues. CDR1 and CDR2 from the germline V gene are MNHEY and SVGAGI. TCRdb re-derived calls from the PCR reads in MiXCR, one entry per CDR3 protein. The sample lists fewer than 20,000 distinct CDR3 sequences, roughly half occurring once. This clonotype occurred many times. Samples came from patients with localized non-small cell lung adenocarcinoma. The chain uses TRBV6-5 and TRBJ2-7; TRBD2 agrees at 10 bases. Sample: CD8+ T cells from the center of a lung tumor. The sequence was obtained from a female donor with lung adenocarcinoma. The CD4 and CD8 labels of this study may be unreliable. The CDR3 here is CASSSSGSYEQYF. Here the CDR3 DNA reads TGTGCCAGCAGTTCTAGCGGGAGTTACGAGCAGTACTTC.